A selection of T cell receptor beta chains follows, all from one sample in a study of CD8+ T cells in alopecia areata. Some clones are missing from TCRdb's copy, which holds only in-frame ones; the method was immunoSEQ multiplex PCR. The table includes 100,000 to 150,000 clones, 60% to 65% detected once. The sequencing used CD4+ T cells sorted from blood, collected at week 4, from a patient treated with tofacitinib. Receptor source: a human donor with alopecia areata. The CDR3 runs from the conserved cysteine through the conserved F or W. The D gene is left open where the match is weak. Size is omitted from some rows. Given values are once, few, many or a class for expanded clones.

d_gene	v_gene	j_gene	abundance	CDR3nt	CDR3aa
.	TRBV15	TRBJ2-5	.	TGTGCCACCAGCAGAGATCATCGGGAGACCCAGTACTTC	CATSRDHRETQYF
TRBD2	TRBV6-6	TRBJ2-3	.	TGTGCCAGCAGTTACTTTGGACTAGAGGTAACAGATACGCAGTATTTT	CASSYFGLEVTDTQYF
.	TRBV2	TRBJ1-1	.	TGTGCCAGCAGTCCTCAAGCGTACATGAACACTGAAGCTTTCTTT	CASSPQAYMNTEAFF
.	TRBV30	TRBJ2-1	.	TGTGCCTGGAGCCAGGGGGTAGCGGGGTTAATTCGGGGTGAGCAGTTCTTC	CAWSQGVAGLIRGEQFF
.	TRBV7-2	TRBJ2-3	.	TGTGCCAGCAGCGGTTCCACAGATACGCAGTATTTT	CASSGSTDTQYF
TRBD2	TRBV29-1	TRBJ2-1	few	TGCAGCGGGGTTAGCGGGGGGAACAATGAGCAGTTCTTC	CSGVSGGNNEQFF
.	TRBV6-5	TRBJ2-2	.	TGTGCCAGCAGTTACTCTGGACAGACTAGGACCGGGGAGCTGTTTTTT	CASSYSGQTRTGELFF
TRBD2	TRBV7-8	TRBJ2-3	.	TGTGCCAGCAGCTTAACGACTAGCGGGGGCCGGAGCACAGATACGCAGTATTTT	CASSLTTSGGRSTDTQYF
.	TRBV6-6	TRBJ2-3	few	TGTGCCAGCAGTACTCCGGGGGATGGCACAGATACGCAGTATTTT	CASSTPGDGTDTQYF
TRBD1	TRBV29-1	TRBJ2-1	.	TGCAGCGCAAGGGGAGACAGGGAGAGAAATGAGCAGTTCTTC	CSARGDRERNEQFF
TRBD2	TRBV15	TRBJ2-1	many	TGTGCCACCAGCAGTGACCACCGGCGGCTAGCGGGGGCCAATGAGCAGTTCTTC	CATSSDHRRLAGANEQFF
TRBD1	TRBV15	TRBJ1-4	.	TGTGCCACCAGCGCCGACAGGGCCACTAATGAAAAACTGTTTTTT	CATSADRATNEKLFF
TRBD2	TRBV27	TRBJ2-1	.	TGTGCCAGCAGTGACACCGGGACTAGCGGTCACAATGAGCAGTTCTTC	CASSDTGTSGHNEQFF
TRBD1	TRBV5-1	TRBJ1-1	.	TGCGCCAGCAGCTTTGACAGGGGGGACACTGAAGCTTTCTTT	CASSFDRGDTEAFF
TRBD1	TRBV27	TRBJ1-2	.	TGTGCCAGCAGTCCGGGGACAGACTATGGCTACACCTTC	CASSPGTDYGYTF
.	TRBV7-2	TRBJ1-1	once	TGTGCCAGCAGCCCTCGGGTGAACACTGAAGCTTTCTTT	CASSPRVNTEAFF
.	TRBV30	TRBJ2-1	.	TGTGCCTGGAATGTGATGTATAGGGATGAGCAGTTCTTC	CAWNVMYRDEQFF
.	TRBV15	TRBJ2-4	.	TGTGCCACCAGCAGGCCGAGAACAGGGTCAACCAAAAACATTCAGTACTTC	CATSRPRTGSTKNIQYF
.	TRBV19	TRBJ2-6	.	TGTGCCAGTAGTCCTGGACCGGCCGGGAGAGGGGCCAACGTCCTGACTTTC	CASSPGPAGRGANVLTF
.	TRBV30	TRBJ2-5	.	TGTGCCTGGAGGCGATCAAGACAGGTTGAAACCCAGTACTTC	CAWRRSRQVETQYF
TRBD2	TRBV4-3	TRBJ2-4	few	TGCGCCAGCAGCCAAGATGCGGGGAGGGGAAACATTCAGTACTTC	CASSQDAGRGNIQYF
.	TRBV7-2	TRBJ2-1	once	TGTGCCAGCAGCTTGCTCGGGGACCCCTACAATGAGCAGTTCTTC	CASSLLGDPYNEQFF
.	TRBV4-2	TRBJ2-1	.	TGTGCCAGCAGCCAAGGAATGGCGGGAACTTACAATGAGCAGTTCTTC	CASSQGMAGTYNEQFF
.	TRBV30	TRBJ1-3	.	TGTGCCTGGAGTGGGGTCTCTGGAAACACCATATATTTT	CAWSGVSGNTIYF
.	TRBV18	TRBJ2-2	.	TGTGCCAGCTCACCACCTACCGGGGAGCTGTTTTTT	CASSPPTGELFF
TRBD1	TRBV7-2	TRBJ2-7	.	TGTGCCAGCAGCTGGTCCGGGACAGGGGTAGACGAGCAGTACTTC	CASSWSGTGVDEQYF
.	TRBV11-1	TRBJ2-5	few	TGTGCCAGCAGCCGTCCCACGGCGGGTCTCAGGGAAGAGACCCAGTACTTC	CASSRPTAGLREETQYF
TRBD2	TRBV5-1	TRBJ2-7	.	TGCGCCAGCAGCCCGAGGACTAGCGGGAGGGCCCTCGAGCAGTACTTC	CASSPRTSGRALEQYF
.	TRBV18	TRBJ1-1	few	TGTGCCAGCTCACGTAGAAGGGCGGACACTGAAGCTTTCTTT	CASSRRRADTEAFF
.	TRBV7-2	TRBJ2-7	.	TGTGCCAGCAGCTTAATGCGGGAATCCTACGAGCAGTACTTC	CASSLMRESYEQYF
.	TRBV23-1	TRBJ2-7	few	TGCGCCAGCGTGGACCTTAGTGAACAGCTTGACGGCGAGCAGTACTTC	CASVDLSEQLDGEQYF
.	TRBV2	TRBJ2-5	.	TGTGCCAGCAGTGAAGGACAGGTCCAAGAGACCCAGTACTTC	CASSEGQVQETQYF
TRBD1	TRBV7-9	TRBJ2-7	.	TGTGCCAGCAGTAAGGGACAGGGATACTACGAGCAGTACTTC	CASSKGQGYYEQYF
TRBD2	TRBV7-2	TRBJ2-1	few	TGTGCCAGCAGCTTAGCGATGAGCGGGGGAAGATACAATGAGCAGTTCTTC	CASSLAMSGGRYNEQFF
.	TRBV29-1	TRBJ2-7	few	TGCAGCGTTGAGATTGGCTACGAGCAGTACTTC	CSVEIGYEQYF
.	TRBV29-1	TRBJ1-1	.	TGCAGCGTTGTCAAGAGCATGAACACTGAAGCTTTCTTT	CSVVKSMNTEAFF
.	TRBV5-4	TRBJ1-1	few	TGTGCCAGCAGCAGGGAACAGGGATCATCGAACACTGAAGCTTTCTTT	CASSREQGSSNTEAFF
.	TRBV7-9	TRBJ2-5	.	TGTGCCAGCAGCTTAGACCCTGAAGAGACCCAGTACTTC	CASSLDPEETQYF
.	TRBV7-9	TRBJ2-1	.	TGTGCCAGCAGCTCGACAGTAGAGCAGTTCTTC	CASSSTVEQFF